The clone carrying this T cell receptor beta chain showed up just a few times. Its matching antigen is unknown. These data come from a study of Graves' ophthalmopathy and Graves' hyperthyroidism. Whole-study findings and limits: Ophthalmopathy progression was predicted with around 71% sensitivity and 72% to 75% specificity.

RNA transcripts were the template, and TCR beta CDR3 regions were amplified from them. First-round RT-PCR used HTBI primers; second-round multiplex PCR followed. TCRdb re-analysed the multiplex PCR reads in MiXCR, keeping a single row per CDR3 protein. Of about 660,000 distinct CDR3 sequences in the sample, about 38% were seen once. The length of the CDR3 is 12 residues. The germline CDR1 and CDR2 sequences are SNHLY and FYNNEI. V was shortened by 1 base and J by 7 bases, with 4 bases between the two germline ends. Moderate-to-severe activity, with CAS ≥3, NOSPECS ≥4 and duration under 3 months, characterized the donors with ophthalmopathy. The authors diagnosed from clinical symptoms, serum thyroxine, TRAb, thyroid ultrasound and orbital computed tomography. PBMCs originated in roughly 11 ml of fresh peripheral blood.

The chain combines TRBV2 with TRBJ1-4; D call uncertain. The sample was peripheral blood. The TCR was taken from an adult man with Graves' ophthalmopathy. The CDR3 bases are TGTGCCAGCAGTGAAGTCGGTGAAAAACTGTTTTTT. It codes for CASSEVGEKLFF.